The 30 T cell receptor beta chains below all came from one sample that was sequenced in a study of T cells in localized non-small cell lung cancer. Profiling relied on immunoSEQ multiplex PCR, and the TCRdb table lists in-frame clones only, not all of them. Here the sample spans about 17,000 clones, around nine tenths being singletons. The specimen was peripheral blood, collected before any cancer treatment. The receptors originated from a male donor aged 60 or older with stage II squamous cell lung carcinoma.

This chain connects TRBV11-3 to TRBJ1-1, with a possible D match to TRBD1 (5 bases). The CDR3 runs 13 residues. Germline CDR1 reads SGHNT; CDR2 reads YENEEA. Trimming removed 5 bases from V and 4 bases from J, with 11 bases in between. CDR3 DNA: TGTGCCAGCAGCCGGTCGGGGGGCACTGAAGCTTTCTTT. Protein product: CASSRSGGTEAFF.

The rearrangement links TRBV7-9 to TRBJ2-3; D may be TRBD2 (6 bases). Germline CDR1 SEHNR, CDR2 FQNEAQ (reference sequence). The CDR3 spans 18 residues. Deletions cut 1 base from V and 3 bases from J, with 20 bases between. Here the CDR3 reads CASSLDLGGGVQTDTQYF. DNA of the CDR3: TGTGCCAGCAGCTTAGACCTAGGAGGAGGGGTGCAAACAGATACGCAGTATTTT.

The V and J genes are TRBV6-6 and TRBJ1-5; no firm D call. The CDR3 is 16 residues long. The germline V and J ends were trimmed by 0 bases and 5 bases, with 14 bases remaining between them. CDR1 is MNHNY and CDR2 is SVGAGI in the germline V gene (reference sequence). This chain's CDR3 is CASSYSNTVGDQPQHF. CDR3 in DNA: TGTGCCAGCAGTTACTCGAACACGGTCGGAGATCAGCCCCAGCATTTT.

The rearrangement joins TRBV4-1 to TRBJ2-1; 10 nucleotides agree with TRBD2. Unmatched junction bases numbered 11, after V lost 7 bases and J lost 5 bases. The CDR3 loop spans 16 amino acids. CDR1 is MGHRA, CDR2 YSYEKL, per germline. CDR3 DNA: TGCGCCAGCACCTTAGCGCCGGGACTAGCGCACAATGAGCAGTTCTTC. Translated, it gives CASTLAPGLAHNEQFF.

This chain joins TRBV5-6 and TRBJ2-3; the D is unclear. Germline assignment: CDR1 SGHDT and CDR2 YYEEEE. Trimming stripped 1 base from V and 5 bases from J, with 2 bases between. The CDR3 runs 11 residues. CDR3 protein: CASSLKDTQYF. DNA of the CDR3: TGTGCCAGCAGCTTGAAAGATACGCAGTATTTT.

With respect to this clone: Germline and junction disagree at one end, which may indicate a read error. The genes are TRBV27 and TRBJ1-5; 7 positions agree with TRBD1. This CDR3 contains 12 residues. Germline lookup yields CDR1 MNHEY and CDR2 SMNVEV (reference sequence). CDR3 coding DNA: TGTGCCAGCAGTCAAACCGACGGGACAGCGTATTTT. It codes for CASSQTDGTAYF.

The CDR3 sequence: CASSFGRGRGVTYEQYF. The DNA of the CDR3 is TGTGCCAGCAGTTTCGGCAGGGGGCGAGGGGTCACCTACGAGCAGTACTTC. This chain links TRBV28 with TRBJ2-7; 8 positions agree with TRBD1. The CDR3 is 17 amino acids. V dropped 3 bases and J dropped 2; count of bases not matched to a gene: 12. CDR1 and CDR2 (germline): MDHEN, SYDVKM.

The V call is TRBV27, the J call TRBJ2-2; possibly TRBD1 for D (6 bases). The CDR3 is 19 amino acids. Looked up from germline, CDR1 is MNHEY and CDR2 is SMNVEV (reference sequence). Trimming removed 2 bases at V and 2 bases at J, with 21 bases between. CDR3 protein: CASSLTGYAADLNTGELFF. The CDR3 bases are TGTGCCAGCAGTTTAACAGGGTACGCAGCCGACCTTAACACCGGGGAGCTGTTTTTT.

The rearrangement links TRBV29-1 to TRBJ2-2; D tentatively fits TRBD1 or TRBD2 (6 bases each). V was cut by 4 bases and J by 0 bases, with 12 bases left in between. This CDR3 has 15 residues. CDR1 is SQVTM and CDR2 is ANQGSEA in the germline V gene. Here the CDR3 reads CSVVPGATNTGELFF. CDR3 coding DNA: TGCAGCGTTGTTCCGGGGGCGACGAACACCGGGGAGCTGTTTTTT.

The V gene is TRBV28, the J gene TRBJ1-5; no reliable D call. Germline-derived CDR1 and CDR2 are MDHEN and SYDVKM. With 3 bases removed from V and 0 bases from J, the gap between germline ends came to 15 bases. This CDR3 is built from 17 residues. The CDR3 DNA reads TGTGCCAGCAGTTTGGGTGGAATCACCTATAGCAATCAGCCCCAGCATTTT. It codes for CASSLGGITYSNQPQHF. The complete variable domain, with remaining parts taken from reference TRBV28 and TRBJ1-5, reads DVKVTQSSRYLVKRTGEKVFLECVQDMDHENMFWYRQDPGLGLRLIYFSYDVKMKEKGDIPEGYSVSREKKERFSLILESASTNQTSMYLCASSLGGITYSNQPQHFGDGTRLSIL.

The rearrangement uses TRBV7-9 and TRBJ2-2, with D possibly TRBD1 on 6 matching bases. CDR3 length: 14 amino acids. V was shortened by 5 bases and J by 2 bases, with 9 bases between the two germline ends. Germline assignment: CDR1 SEHNR and CDR2 FQNEAQ (reference sequence). The CDR3 DNA reads as TGTGCCAGCAGCACACAGGGAAACACCGGGGAGCTGTTTTTT. It codes for CASSTQGNTGELFF.

The chain recombines TRBV14 with TRBJ2-7; D perhaps matches TRBD2 (5 bases). The germline V gene has CDR1 SGHDN and CDR2 FVKESK. Trimming pared 4 bases from V and 4 bases from J, leaving 11 bases between. CDR3 length equals 13 residues. As DNA, the CDR3 is TGTGCCAGCAGCCGCCGGGGTGGGTACGAGCAGTACTTC. Translation: CASSRRGGYEQYF.

This sequence joins TRBV25-1 and TRBJ2-7; unclear D gene. V dropped 0 bases and J dropped 2 bases, with 11 bases sitting between them. CDR1 is MGHDK and CDR2 is SYGVNS in the germline V gene. The CDR3 contains 15 residues. The CDR3 DNA is TGTGCCAGCAGTGAATATTCGGGTTTCCCCTACGAGCAGTACTTC. Translating it yields CASSEYSGFPYEQYF.

CDR3 bases: TGTGCCAGCAGTGGTGGTCGGGAGACCTCCTACGAGCAGTACTTC. This translates into CASSGGRETSYEQYF. This rearrangement joins TRBV25-1 to TRBJ2-7; D is possibly TRBD2 (6 bases). CDR3 length equals 15 residues. Germline-derived CDR1 and CDR2 are MGHDK and SYGVNS. The V end was cut by 4 bases, the J end by 0 bases, with 13 bases between.

The rearrangement links TRBV6-1 to TRBJ2-7; D is undetermined. Per the germline V gene, CDR1 is MNHNS and CDR2 is SASEGT. The V gene lost 6 bases and the J gene lost 6 bases, with 15 bases spanning the gap. CDR3 size: 13 residues. The CDR3 region is CASSESWQSEQYF. CDR3 in DNA: TGTGCCAGCAGCGAAAGTTGGCAGAGCGAGCAGTACTTC.

V and J are TRBV5-1 and TRBJ1-2, with TRBD1 identical over 10 bases. Germline loops: CDR1 SGHRS, CDR2 YFSETQ. The ends lost 3 bases at V and 5 bases at J; junction bases unmatched: 16. The CDR3 has 18 amino acids. The CDR3 bases are TGCGCCAGCAGCTCACGGACAGGGGGAAATTTGATTTCGTATGGCTACACCTTC. This gives the protein CASSSRTGGNLISYGYTF.

The rearrangement uses TRBV5-1 and TRBJ2-5; a possible D gene is TRBD1 (6 bases). The CDR3 totals 15 residues. CDR1 SGHRS and CDR2 YFSETQ come from the germline V gene. V was cut by 0 bases and J by 2 bases, with 11 bases left in between. DNA for the CDR3: TGCGCCAGCAGCTTGGGCTTCGGACAGCAAGAGACCCAGTACTTC. Encoded protein: CASSLGFGQQETQYF. Full variable domain (rest looked up from reference TRBV5-1 and TRBJ2-5): KAGVTQTPRYLIKTRGQQVTLSCSPISGHRSVSWYQQTPGQGLQFLFEYFSETQRNKGNFPGRFSGRQFSNSRSEMNVSTLELGDSALYLCASSLGFGQQETQYFGPGTRLLVL.

There are a few counts of this clone. The chain combines TRBV29-1 with TRBJ2-7; 8 positions agree with TRBD2. In germline, CDR1 is SQVTM, CDR2 ANQGSEA. V dropped 4 bases and J dropped 2; count of bases not matched to a gene: 4. The CDR3 sequence is 13 residues long. The CDR3 spells CSVVTSGTYEQYF. The CDR3, as DNA: TGCAGCGTTGTCACTAGCGGAACCTACGAGCAGTACTTC.

The gene calls are TRBV19 and TRBJ2-5, with D uncertain. There are 13 residues in the CDR3. The ends were cut back, 3 bases at V and 5 bases at J, with 10 bases in the middle. Germline V gene lookup returns CDR1 LNHDA and CDR2 SQIVND (reference sequence). Here the CDR3 DNA reads TGTGCCAGTAGTATGGGATATCGGGAGACCCAGTACTTC. Protein sequence: CASSMGYRETQYF.

The rearrangement links TRBV13 to TRBJ2-1; TRBD2 aligns across 9 bases. The germline V gene encodes CDR1 PRHDT and CDR2 FYEKMQ (reference sequence). The CDR3 loop spans 13 amino acids. V dropped 3 bases and J dropped 10; count of bases not matched to a gene: 4. CDR3 DNA: TGTGCCAGCAGCTTGCTAGCGGGATGGGAGCAGTTCTTC. Amino acids: CASSLLAGWEQFF.

V and J are TRBV27 and TRBJ2-2, with D unresolved. The CDR3 is 12 residues long. Between the trimmed V and J ends, which lost 7 bases and 1 base, there was a span of 4 bases. CDR1 and CDR2 from the germline V gene are MNHEY and SMNVEV (reference sequence). CDR3 bases: TGTGCCAGCAACCAGAACACCGGGGAGCTGTTTTTT. Protein product: CASNQNTGELFF.

The chain links TRBV13 to TRBJ2-1, with 8 bases lining up with TRBD2. V lost 2 bases to trimming and J lost 12 bases; unmatched junction nucleotides: 3. The CDR3 is 12 amino acids. CDR1 and CDR2 from the germline V gene are PRHDT and FYEKMQ (reference sequence). The CDR3 loop reads CASSLRREVQFF. CDR3 DNA: TGTGCCAGCAGCTTAAGGCGGGAGGTGCAGTTCTTC.

This chain uses TRBV7-6 with TRBJ2-7; 8 bases are shared with TRBD1. V lost 4 bases to trimming and J lost 3 bases; unmatched junction nucleotides: 8. This CDR3 is built from 15 residues. Germline-derived CDR1 and CDR2 are SGHVS and FNYEAQ. In nucleotides, the CDR3 is TGTGCCAGCAGCTCCCCTGACAGGGGTATCTACGAGCAGTACTTC. It yields the protein CASSSPDRGIYEQYF.

This clone has a single count. This sequence joins TRBV10-3 and TRBJ2-5, with D uncertain. V was cut by 8 bases and J by 4 bases, with 14 bases left in between. Germline CDR1 and CDR2: ENHRY and SYGVKD. CDR3 length: 13 residues. CDR3 sequence: CAIGVGSGETQYF. The CDR3 DNA sequence: TGTGCCATCGGTGTTGGGTCCGGAGAGACCCAGTACTTC.

The J gene is TRBJ1-2, the V gene TRBV19; D not certain. The CDR3 is 17 residues long. V was clipped by 6 bases and J by 5 bases, with 25 bases between them. From germline, CDR1 is LNHDA and CDR2 SQIVND (reference sequence). The CDR3 is CASSPRPGGRIMYGYTF. Here the CDR3 DNA reads TGTGCCAGTAGCCCGAGGCCGGGAGGGCGGATAATGTATGGCTACACCTTC.

This chain connects TRBV5-1 to TRBJ1-1, with 8 bases that match TRBD1. This CDR3 comprises 16 residues. Per germline, CDR1 SGHRS and CDR2 YFSETQ. V lost 3 bases and J lost 0; bases outside the gene matches: 7. The chain's CDR3 is CASSSRDRLMNTEAFF. For the CDR3, the DNA is TGCGCCAGCAGCTCCCGGGACAGGCTTATGAACACTGAAGCTTTCTTT.

The rearrangement links TRBV20-1 to TRBJ1-1; a possible D gene is TRBD1 (6 bases). The length of the CDR3 is 9 residues. Germline CDR1 is DFQATT and CDR2 is SNEGSKA (reference sequence). V was shortened by 7 bases and J by 8 bases, with 8 bases between the two germline ends. CDR3 residues: CSVGTEAFF. The CDR3 bases are TGCAGTGTAGGGACAGAAGCTTTCTTT.

This clone appeared once. The chain uses TRBV5-4 and TRBJ2-5; 13 nucleotides agree with TRBD2. Germline CDR1 is SGHNT and CDR2 is YYREEE (reference sequence). The CDR3 is 15 residues long. With V trimmed by 3 bases and J by 7 bases, 6 bases remained unmatched. CDR3 sequence reads: CASSSRTSGSGTQYF. CDR3 DNA: TGTGCCAGCAGCTCAAGGACTAGCGGGAGTGGGACCCAGTACTTC.

V gene TRBV7-9 combines with J gene TRBJ2-7; D call uncertain. This CDR3 region has 14 residues. Germline values: CDR1 SEHNR, CDR2 FQNEAQ (reference sequence). The V and J ends lost 1 base and 0 bases respectively, with 7 bases between them. The CDR3 sequence: CASSLGVSSYEQYF. For the CDR3, the DNA is TGTGCCAGCAGCTTAGGCGTTAGCTCCTACGAGCAGTACTTC. The complete variable domain, with remaining parts taken from reference TRBV7-9 and TRBJ2-7, reads DTGVSQNPRHKITKRGQNVTFRCDPISEHNRLYWYRQTLGQGPEFLTYFQNEAQLEKSRLLSDRFSAERPKGSFSTLEIQRTEQGDSAMYLCASSLGVSSYEQYFGPGTRLTVT.

This sequence joins TRBV29-1 and TRBJ2-1; D is ambiguous. Germline V gene lookup returns CDR1 SQVTM and CDR2 ANQGSEA. The CDR3 is 13 residues long. V lost 4 bases and J lost 7, with 14 bases in between. CDR3 nucleotide sequence: TGCAGCGTTGTTCGGAACCCCGGGAATGAGCAGTTCTTC. The encoded protein is CSVVRNPGNEQFF.